What follows are 21 T cell receptor beta chains derived from one specimen sequenced in a study of blood T cell repertoires in COVID-19. Libraries were prepared by immunoSEQ multiplex PCR; TCRdb keeps only in-frame clonotypes and omits some of them. The table records hundreds of thousands of clones, approximately 90% of them present only once. What was sequenced was peripheral blood. These receptors originate from a woman in her 30s with active or convalescent COVID-19.

The chain carries TRBV19 and TRBJ2-7; TRBD2 matches 12 bases. Trimming took 5 bases from V and 5 from J; bases not matched to a gene: 10. Germline lookup yields CDR1 LNHDA and CDR2 SQIVND (reference sequence). The CDR3 totals 16 residues. CDR3 coding DNA: TGTGCCAGTAGTTCTCTAGCGGGAGGGCCCGTCGACGAGCAGTACTTC. Translating it yields CASSSLAGGPVDEQYF.

The CDR3 nucleotides read TGCGCCAGCAGCTTGGGGCCAGGGGGTGTCACTGAAGCTTTCTTT. Its protein product is CASSLGPGGVTEAFF. The gene calls are TRBV5-1 and TRBJ1-1, with 7 bases fitting TRBD1. The germline V gene has CDR1 SGHRS and CDR2 YFSETQ. The CDR3 consists of 15 residues. V was pared by 0 bases and J by 4 bases, with 6 bases of the junction left unmatched.

This chain connects TRBV6-5 to TRBJ1-2, with 11 bases that match TRBD1. The junction had 5 bases not matched to a gene; V was cut back by 7 bases and J by 4 bases. CDR3 length: 14 residues. Germline values: CDR1 MNHEY, CDR2 SVGAGI. CDR3 coding DNA: TGTGCCAGCAAAATGGACAGGGGGCTCTATGGCTACACCTTC. Translating gives CASKMDRGLYGYTF.

This clone was counted once. The chain has TRBV6-6 and TRBJ2-5, with D maybe TRBD1 (6 bases). V was cut by 0 bases and J by 5 bases, with 10 bases left in between. CDR1 is MNHNY and CDR2 is SVGAGI in the germline V gene (reference sequence). This CDR3 is 14 amino acids long. The CDR3 sequence: CASSYSQGRETQYF. As DNA, the CDR3 is TGTGCCAGCAGTTACTCGCAGGGGCGGGAGACCCAGTACTTC.

The chain carries TRBV7-9 and TRBJ1-6; unclear D gene. CDR1 SEHNR and CDR2 FQNEAQ come from the germline V gene (reference sequence). CDR3 length equals 14 residues. Trimming left V 5 bases short and J 11 bases short, with 16 bases between. CDR3: CASSPDGLLTPLHF. In DNA form, the CDR3 reads TGTGCCAGCAGCCCCGACGGACTTCTGACACCCCTCCACTTT.

The J gene is TRBJ1-4, the V gene TRBV27; 8 positions match TRBD1. CDR1 is MNHEY, CDR2 SMNVEV, per germline (reference sequence). V lost 5 bases to trimming and J lost 7 bases; unmatched junction nucleotides: 9. The CDR3 covers 15 residues. The CDR3 nucleotides are TGTGCCAGCAGTAACTCAGGGGGCGCATTTGAAAAACTGTTTTTT. Amino acid sequence: CASSNSGGAFEKLFF.

J is TRBJ2-7 and V is TRBV27; TRBD2 is a possible D gene (6 bases). Trimming stripped 2 bases from V and 4 bases from J, with 12 bases between. This CDR3 has 14 residues. Germline CDR1 reads MNHEY; CDR2 reads SMNVEV (reference sequence). DNA of the CDR3: TGTGCCAGCAGTTTAACCGGGAGTGGGTACGAGCAGTACTTC. Translated: CASSLTGSGYEQYF.

The rearrangement uses TRBV30 and TRBJ2-7; TRBD1 matches at 9 bases. This CDR3 has 13 residues. Germline CDR1 is GTSNPN and CDR2 is SVGIG (reference sequence). V shed 7 bases, J shed 3 bases, and the junction held 7 bases outside the gene matches. This CDR3 is CASSGTGIYEQYF. In DNA form, the CDR3 reads TGTGCCTCATCAGGGACAGGGATCTACGAGCAGTACTTC.

V and J are TRBV4-1 and TRBJ2-1; D gene unclear. V was clipped by 1 base and J by 5 bases, with 15 bases between them. From germline, CDR1 is MGHRA and CDR2 YSYEKL. The CDR3 length is 16 residues. CDR3 protein: CASSQVTLDVNNEQFF. CDR3 DNA sequence: TGCGCCAGCAGCCAAGTGACCCTAGATGTGAACAATGAGCAGTTCTTC.

The rearrangement links TRBV5-6 to TRBJ2-7, with D tentatively TRBD1 (5 bases). The germline CDR1 and CDR2 sequences are SGHDT and YYEEEE. The CDR3 runs to 15 residues. V was clipped by 5 bases and J by 3 bases, with 18 bases between them. CDR3 nucleotide sequence: TGTGCCAGCAGACCGTTCAAAGGGGAATTCTACGAGCAGTACTTC. As protein: CASRPFKGEFYEQYF.

The rearrangement uses TRBV28 and TRBJ2-2; 7 nucleotides line up with TRBD1. Germline loops: CDR1 MDHEN, CDR2 SYDVKM. The J segment lost 6 bases and the V segment lost 6 bases, leaving 4 bases of the junction unmatched. This CDR3 comprises 13 residues. DNA of the CDR3: TGTGCCAGCAGAATGACAGGGCCCGGGGAGCTGTTTTTT. Amino acid sequence: CASRMTGPGELFF. Combining the CDR3 with reference TRBV28 and TRBJ2-2 gives the whole variable domain DVKVTQSSRYLVKRTGEKVFLECVQDMDHENMFWYRQDPGLGLRLIYFSYDVKMKEKGDIPEGYSVSREKKERFSLILESASTNQTSMYLCASRMTGPGELFFGEGSRLTVL.

The chain combines TRBV7-2 with TRBJ2-1, with 8 bases lining up with TRBD1. Germline trimming cut 5 bases from V and 7 bases from J; bases unmatched to any gene: 7. The CDR3 spans 14 residues. Germline V CDR1 and CDR2: SGHTA, FQGNSA. For the CDR3, the DNA is TGTGCCAGCAGCATCGGACAGGGAAGAAATGAGCAGTTCTTC. Amino acids: CASSIGQGRNEQFF. The full variable domain, its missing parts supplied by reference TRBV7-2 and TRBJ2-1, is GAGVSQSPSNKVTEKGKDVELRCDPISGHTALYWYRQSLGQGLEFLIYFQGNSAPDKSGLPSDRFSAERTGGSVSTLTIQRTQQEDSAVYLCASSIGQGRNEQFFGPGTRLTVL.

The chain recombines TRBV23-1 with TRBJ1-5, with 12 bases identical to TRBD1. TRBV23-1 is an open reading frame whose function is uncertain. This CDR3 region has 14 residues. The V segment lost 2 bases and the J segment 15 bases; nucleotides outside the gene matches: 8. This chain's CDR3 is CASSQTGTGGWWHF. The DNA of the CDR3 is TGCGCCAGCAGTCAAACCGGGACAGGGGGCTGGTGGCATTTT.

V and J are TRBV20-1 and TRBJ2-7; 9 bases fit TRBD2. Losses at the gene ends were 3 bases for V and 5 bases for J; bases not matched to a gene: 17. The CDR3 spans 17 residues. The germline V gene has CDR1 DFQATT and CDR2 SNEGSKA (reference sequence). The DNA of the CDR3 is TGCAGTGCTAGTGAGGAGATGACGCGGGAGGGCCGCCACGAGCAGTACTTC. It yields the protein CSASEEMTREGRHEQYF.

V usage is TRBV5-5 and J usage is TRBJ2-7; no clear D. V shed 3 bases and J shed 2 bases, with 12 bases lying between them. CDR3 size: 14 residues. CDR1 SGHKS and CDR2 YYEKEE come from the germline V gene (reference sequence). Here the CDR3 DNA reads TGTGCCAGCAGCTGGCTCCCGAGGACCTACGAGCAGTACTTC. Its protein product is CASSWLPRTYEQYF.

The chain recombines TRBV6-5 with TRBJ1-4, with TRBD1 as a possible D gene (5 bases). In germline, CDR1 is MNHEY, CDR2 SVGAGI. Between the trimmed V and J ends, which lost 9 bases and 7 bases, there was a span of 15 bases. CDR3 length equals 13 residues. CDR3 amino acids: CASTTTRGEKLFF. The CDR3 DNA sequence: TGTGCCAGTACAACGACAAGGGGTGAAAAACTGTTTTTT.

Note on this clone: Other DNA sequences in the sample encode the same CDR3. The chain carries TRBV2 and TRBJ2-7; TRBD1 aligns across 8 bases. The CDR3 has 13 residues. Trimming took 5 bases from V and 3 from J; bases not matched to a gene: 3. Germline CDR1 SNHLY, CDR2 FYNNEI. Here the CDR3 reads CASSPGTGYEQYF. The DNA of the CDR3 is TGTGCCAGCAGTCCCGGGACAGGCTACGAGCAGTACTTC.

V gene TRBV10-2 combines with J gene TRBJ1-1, with D perhaps TRBD1 (5 bases). V dropped 0 bases and J dropped 1 base, with 9 bases sitting between them. Looked up from germline, CDR1 is WSHSY and CDR2 is SAAADI. The CDR3 has 15 amino acids. The CDR3 is CASSESIGANTEAFF. The CDR3 nucleotides read TGCGCCAGCAGTGAGTCTATAGGGGCGAACACTGAAGCTTTCTTT.

This clone is a singleton in its sample. The CDR3 bases are TGCGCCAGCAGCGGGACAAGCCCCCTTCCGCAGCCCCAGCATTTT. It is translated as CASSGTSPLPQPQHF. The chain joins TRBV4-1 to TRBJ1-5, with D possibly matching TRBD1 (6 bases). This CDR3 spans 15 amino acids. The ends were cut back, 5 bases at V and 7 bases at J, with 18 bases in the middle. Germline assignment: CDR1 MGHRA and CDR2 YSYEKL.

This clone was recorded only once. This chain connects TRBV7-8 to TRBJ1-1; 8 nucleotides align to TRBD1. The V segment lost 4 bases and the J segment 3 bases; nucleotides outside the gene matches: 4. Germline loops: CDR1 SGHVS, CDR2 FQNEAQ. This CDR3 is 14 amino acids long. CDR3 coding DNA: TGTGCCAGCAGCTCGGACAGGGTCTACACTGAAGCTTTCTTT. This encodes CASSSDRVYTEAFF.

The chain uses TRBV3-1 (or the pseudogene TRBV3-2) and TRBJ1-5, with no clear D. The length of the CDR3 is 20 residues. V lost 0 bases and J 1 base, leaving 22 bases between the germline ends. The germline gives CDR1 LGHDT, CDR2 YNNKEL (reference sequence). The CDR3 region is CASSQDRYMGGVGSNQPQHF. As DNA, the CDR3 is TGTGCCAGCAGCCAAGATCGGTATATGGGCGGGGTCGGGAGCAATCAGCCCCAGCATTTT.